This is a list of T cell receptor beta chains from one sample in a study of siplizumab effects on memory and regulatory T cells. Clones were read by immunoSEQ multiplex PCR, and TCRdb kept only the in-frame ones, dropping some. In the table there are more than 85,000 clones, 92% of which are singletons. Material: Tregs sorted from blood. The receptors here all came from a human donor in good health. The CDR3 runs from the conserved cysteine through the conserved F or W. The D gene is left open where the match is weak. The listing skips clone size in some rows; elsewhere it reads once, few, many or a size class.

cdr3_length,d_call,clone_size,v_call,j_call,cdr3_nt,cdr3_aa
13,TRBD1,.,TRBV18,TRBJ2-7,TGTGCCAGCTCACCAGGGACAGATTACGAGCAGTACTTC,CASSPGTDYEQYF
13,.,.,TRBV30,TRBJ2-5,TGTGCCTGGACCAAGGGGATCCAAGAGACCCAGTACTTC,CAWTKGIQETQYF
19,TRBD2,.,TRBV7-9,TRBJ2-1,TGTGCCAGCAGCGTACGGGGAACCGGGACTAGCGGGAGTGGGAATGAGCAGTTCTTC,CASSVRGTGTSGSGNEQFF
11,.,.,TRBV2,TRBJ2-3,TGTGCCAGCAGTGGACCCGCCTACTCATATTTT,CASSGPAYSYF
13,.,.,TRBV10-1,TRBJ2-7,TGCGCCAGCAGCCGGGACCCTTCCTACGAGCAGTACTTC,CASSRDPSYEQYF
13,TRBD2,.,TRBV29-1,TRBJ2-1,TGCAGCGTCCAGGGAGGGAGAGGGAATGAGCAGTTCTTC,CSVQGGRGNEQFF
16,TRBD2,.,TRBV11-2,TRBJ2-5,TGTGCCAGCAGCTACAAACTAGCGGGAGGAGAAGGGACCCAGTACTTC,CASSYKLAGGEGTQYF
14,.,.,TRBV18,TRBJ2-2,TGTGCCAGCTCGTTAGCGGCGAACACCGGGGAGCTGTTTTTT,CASSLAANTGELFF
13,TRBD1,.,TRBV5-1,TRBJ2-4,TGCGCCAGCAGCTTGGGACAGGGGAACATTCAGTACTTC,CASSLGQGNIQYF
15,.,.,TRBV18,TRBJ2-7,TGTGCCAGCTCCCCGACCGTTGGGGGCGTCTACGAGCAGTACTTC,CASSPTVGGVYEQYF
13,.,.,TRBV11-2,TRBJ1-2,TGTGCCAGCAGCTTAGTAGGCCAGTATGGCTACACCTTC,CASSLVGQYGYTF
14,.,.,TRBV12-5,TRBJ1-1,TGTGCTAGTGGTTTGTTCAGGATTTCCACTGAAGCTTTCTTT,CASGLFRISTEAFF
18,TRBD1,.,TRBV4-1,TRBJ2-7,TGCGCCAGCAGCCAGGCCCCAGGGGGACAGGGGGCGTTGTACGAGCAGTACTTC,CASSQAPGGQGALYEQYF
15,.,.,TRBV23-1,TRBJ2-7,TGCGCCAGCAGTCAATCGAGGCAGGGAACCTACGAGCAGTACTTC,CASSQSRQGTYEQYF
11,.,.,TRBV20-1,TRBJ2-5,TGCAGTGCATTAATGGGGGAGACCCAGTACTTC,CSALMGETQYF
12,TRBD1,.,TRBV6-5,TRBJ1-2,TGTGCCAGCGGTCAGGGGGCGAGAGGCTACACCTTC,CASGQGARGYTF
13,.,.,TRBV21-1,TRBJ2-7,TGTGCCAGCAGCTCCGGGGTGTCCTACGAGCAGTACTTC,CASSSGVSYEQYF
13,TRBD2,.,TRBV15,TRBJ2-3,TGTGCCACCAGCCCGGGAGGGGGAGATACGCAGTATTTT,CATSPGGGDTQYF
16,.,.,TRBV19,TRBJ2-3,TGTGCCAGTAGTTCGGCGACTTTCGGGGGCACAGATACGCAGTATTTT,CASSSATFGGTDTQYF
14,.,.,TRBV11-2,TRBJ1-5,TGTGCCAGCAGCCCGGGGCAGTGGGATCAGCCCCAGCATTTT,CASSPGQWDQPQHF
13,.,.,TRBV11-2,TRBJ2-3,TGTGCCAGCAGCTTAGGGTCGGGGGATACGCAGTATTTT,CASSLGSGDTQYF
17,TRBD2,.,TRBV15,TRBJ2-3,TGTGCCACCAGCAGACTTAGCGGGAGTGGTTTCACAGATACGCAGTATTTT,CATSRLSGSGFTDTQYF
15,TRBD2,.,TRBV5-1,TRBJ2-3,TGCGCCAGCAGCTTTAGCGGGAACCGTCCAGATACGCAGTATTTT,CASSFSGNRPDTQYF
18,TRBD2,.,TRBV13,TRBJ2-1,TGTGCCAGCAGCCCCATGACTAGCGGGCCACACTCCTACAATGAGCAGTTCTTC,CASSPMTSGPHSYNEQFF
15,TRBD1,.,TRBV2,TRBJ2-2,TGTGCCAGCAGTGGACAGGGTTTGAGGACCGGGGAGCTGTTTTTT,CASSGQGLRTGELFF
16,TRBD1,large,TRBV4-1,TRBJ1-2,TGCGCCAGCAGCCAGCCATTCTCACAGGGGGCGCAGGGCTACACCTTC,CASSQPFSQGAQGYTF
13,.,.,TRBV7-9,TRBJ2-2,TGTGCCAGCAGCTTAGCGGGGTCCGGGGAGCTGTTTTTT,CASSLAGSGELFF
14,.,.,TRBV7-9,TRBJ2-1,TGTGCCAGCAGCTTAGATCCTCGCTCACATGAGCAGTTCTTC,CASSLDPRSHEQFF
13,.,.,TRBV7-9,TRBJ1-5,TGTGCCAGCGGACAAGGGGGGGATCAGCCCCAGCATTTT,CASGQGGDQPQHF
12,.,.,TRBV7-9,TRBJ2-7,TGTGCCAGCAGCTCGAACGTTCGGGACCCCAACTTC,CASSSNVRDPNF
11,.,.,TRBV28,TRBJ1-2,TGTGCCAGCAGTTCCCGGTATGGCTACACCTTC,CASSSRYGYTF
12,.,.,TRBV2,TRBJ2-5,TGTGCCAGCAGGGCAGACGGAGAGACCCAGTACTTC,CASRADGETQYF
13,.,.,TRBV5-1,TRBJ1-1,TGCGCCAGCAGCTTGTCAGGGGATACTGAAGCTTTCTTT,CASSLSGDTEAFF